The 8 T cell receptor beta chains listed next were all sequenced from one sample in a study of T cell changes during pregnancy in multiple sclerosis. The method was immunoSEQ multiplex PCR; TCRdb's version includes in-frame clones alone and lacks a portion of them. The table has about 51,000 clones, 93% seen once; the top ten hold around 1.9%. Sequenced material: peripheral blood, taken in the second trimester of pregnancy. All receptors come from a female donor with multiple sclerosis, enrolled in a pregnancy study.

As DNA, the CDR3 is TGTGCCAGCAGTTATGACAAGCACTACGAGCAGTACTTC. Protein: CASSYDKHYEQYF. J is TRBJ2-7 and V is TRBV5-7; D is undetermined. TRBV5-7 falls under the ORF class, with uncertain function. V was cut by 5 bases and J by 3 bases, with 12 bases left in between. The CDR3 spans 13 residues.

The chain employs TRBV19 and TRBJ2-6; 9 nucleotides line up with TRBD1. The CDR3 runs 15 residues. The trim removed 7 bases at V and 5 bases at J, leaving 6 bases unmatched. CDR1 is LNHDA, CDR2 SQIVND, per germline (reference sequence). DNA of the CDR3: TGTGCCAGTACTCCGGGACAGGGTTGGGCCAACGTCCTGACTTTC. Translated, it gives CASTPGQGWANVLTF. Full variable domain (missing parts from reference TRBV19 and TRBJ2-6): DGGITQSPKYLFRKEGQNVTLSCEQNLNHDAMYWYRQDPGQGLRLIYYSQIVNDFQKGDIAEGYSVSREKKESFPLTVTSAQKNPTAFYLCASTPGQGWANVLTFGAGSRLTVL.

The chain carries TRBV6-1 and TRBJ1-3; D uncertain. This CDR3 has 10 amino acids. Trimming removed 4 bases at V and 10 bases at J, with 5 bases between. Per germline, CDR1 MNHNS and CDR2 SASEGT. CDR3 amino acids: CASSGATIYF. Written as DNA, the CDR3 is TGTGCCAGCAGTGGGGCGACCATATATTTT.

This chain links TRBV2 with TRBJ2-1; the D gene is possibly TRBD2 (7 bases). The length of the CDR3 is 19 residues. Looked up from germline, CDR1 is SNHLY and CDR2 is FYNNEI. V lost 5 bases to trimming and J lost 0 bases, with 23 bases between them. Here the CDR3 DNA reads TGTGCCAGCAGTCCGGGGGGCTTCGCGGGGGTCGACTCCTACAATGAGCAGTTCTTC. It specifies CASSPGGFAGVDSYNEQFF.

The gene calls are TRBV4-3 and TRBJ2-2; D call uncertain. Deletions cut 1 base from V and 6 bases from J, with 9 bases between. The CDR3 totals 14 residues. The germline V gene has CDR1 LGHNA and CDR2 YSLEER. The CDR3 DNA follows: TGCGCCAGCAGCCAAGTTTCGGTCCCCGGGGAGCTGTTTTTT. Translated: CASSQVSVPGELFF.

CDR3 nucleotide sequence: TGTGCCAGCACCGGGGGCAATCAGCCCCAGCATTTT. It is translated as CASTGGNQPQHF. The chain has TRBV7-8 and TRBJ1-5; D remains unclear. V was cut by 7 bases and J by 2 bases, with 6 bases left in between. Germline CDR1 and CDR2: SGHVS and FQNEAQ. The CDR3 covers 12 residues.

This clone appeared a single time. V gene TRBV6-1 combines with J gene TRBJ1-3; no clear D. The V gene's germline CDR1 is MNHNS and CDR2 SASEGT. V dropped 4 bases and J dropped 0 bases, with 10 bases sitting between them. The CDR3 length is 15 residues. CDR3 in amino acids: CASSVDSGSGNTIYF. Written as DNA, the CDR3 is TGTGCCAGCAGTGTAGACTCTGGCTCTGGAAACACCATATATTTT.

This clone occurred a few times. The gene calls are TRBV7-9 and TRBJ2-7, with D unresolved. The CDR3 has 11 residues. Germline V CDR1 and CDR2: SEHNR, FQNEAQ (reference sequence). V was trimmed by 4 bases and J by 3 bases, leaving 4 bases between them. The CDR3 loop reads CASSSYYEQYF. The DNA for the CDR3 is TGTGCCAGCAGCTCGTACTACGAGCAGTACTTC.